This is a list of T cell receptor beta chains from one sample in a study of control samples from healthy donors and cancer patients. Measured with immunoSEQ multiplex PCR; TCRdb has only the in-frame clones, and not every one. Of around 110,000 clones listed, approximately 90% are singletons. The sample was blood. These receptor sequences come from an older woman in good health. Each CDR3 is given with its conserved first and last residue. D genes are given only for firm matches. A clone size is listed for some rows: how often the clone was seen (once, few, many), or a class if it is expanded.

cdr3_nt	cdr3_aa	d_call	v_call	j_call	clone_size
TGCAGCGTTACTACCGGGACAGACGAGCAGTACTTC	CSVTTGTDEQYF	TRBD1	TRBV29-1	TRBJ2-7	-
TGCGCCAGCAGCCTGGGGGCCGGGGACACCGGGGAGCTGTTTTTT	CASSLGAGDTGELFF	-	TRBV4-3	TRBJ2-2	once
TGTGCCAGCAGAAGTAGACTAGCGGTCCAAGAGACCCAGTACTTC	CASRSRLAVQETQYF	TRBD2	TRBV6-5	TRBJ2-5	-
TGTGCCAGCAGCGAACTCTGGCAGGGAGTAGGCACCGGGGAGCTGTTTTTT	CASSELWQGVGTGELFF	-	TRBV4-2	TRBJ2-2	-
TGTGCCACAGGGGACAGTGCGAACACCGGGGAGCTGTTTTTT	CATGDSANTGELFF	TRBD1	TRBV10-3	TRBJ2-2	-
TGTGCCAGCAGTTTGCGGGGGACCTCGCAGGATTTT	CASSLRGTSQDF	TRBD2	TRBV28	TRBJ2-3	-
TGTGCCAGCAGTTACGCTGACAGGGACAATCAGCCCCAGCATTTT	CASSYADRDNQPQHF	TRBD1	TRBV6-2/TRBV6-3	TRBJ1-5	-
TGCAGTGCTAGTAAGGGACAGGGCGACTACGAGCAGTACTTC	CSASKGQGDYEQYF	TRBD1	TRBV20-1	TRBJ2-7	-
TGCGCCAGCAGCCTGGGACAGTTCTATGGCTACACCTTC	CASSLGQFYGYTF	TRBD1	TRBV5-1	TRBJ1-2	-
TGTGCCAGCAGCCACAAGGGACTAGCGGGGGGGCGTTACAATGAGCAGTTCTTC	CASSHKGLAGGRYNEQFF	TRBD2	TRBV7-6	TRBJ2-1	-
TGTGCCAGCTCAGCCAGCGGGGGCTACGAGCAGTACTTC	CASSASGGYEQYF	TRBD2	TRBV7-6	TRBJ2-7	-
TGTGCCAGCTCACTTACCCGGGACAGCTACGAGCAGTACTTC	CASSLTRDSYEQYF	TRBD1	TRBV18	TRBJ2-7	-
TGTGCCAGCAGTTTAGGGGAGTATGGCTACACCTTC	CASSLGEYGYTF	-	TRBV12-3/TRBV12-4	TRBJ1-2	-
TGTGCCAGCAGCTTGGAGAGACAGGAGGGCTTTGACGAGCAGTACTTC	CASSLERQEGFDEQYF	-	TRBV7-2	TRBJ2-7	-